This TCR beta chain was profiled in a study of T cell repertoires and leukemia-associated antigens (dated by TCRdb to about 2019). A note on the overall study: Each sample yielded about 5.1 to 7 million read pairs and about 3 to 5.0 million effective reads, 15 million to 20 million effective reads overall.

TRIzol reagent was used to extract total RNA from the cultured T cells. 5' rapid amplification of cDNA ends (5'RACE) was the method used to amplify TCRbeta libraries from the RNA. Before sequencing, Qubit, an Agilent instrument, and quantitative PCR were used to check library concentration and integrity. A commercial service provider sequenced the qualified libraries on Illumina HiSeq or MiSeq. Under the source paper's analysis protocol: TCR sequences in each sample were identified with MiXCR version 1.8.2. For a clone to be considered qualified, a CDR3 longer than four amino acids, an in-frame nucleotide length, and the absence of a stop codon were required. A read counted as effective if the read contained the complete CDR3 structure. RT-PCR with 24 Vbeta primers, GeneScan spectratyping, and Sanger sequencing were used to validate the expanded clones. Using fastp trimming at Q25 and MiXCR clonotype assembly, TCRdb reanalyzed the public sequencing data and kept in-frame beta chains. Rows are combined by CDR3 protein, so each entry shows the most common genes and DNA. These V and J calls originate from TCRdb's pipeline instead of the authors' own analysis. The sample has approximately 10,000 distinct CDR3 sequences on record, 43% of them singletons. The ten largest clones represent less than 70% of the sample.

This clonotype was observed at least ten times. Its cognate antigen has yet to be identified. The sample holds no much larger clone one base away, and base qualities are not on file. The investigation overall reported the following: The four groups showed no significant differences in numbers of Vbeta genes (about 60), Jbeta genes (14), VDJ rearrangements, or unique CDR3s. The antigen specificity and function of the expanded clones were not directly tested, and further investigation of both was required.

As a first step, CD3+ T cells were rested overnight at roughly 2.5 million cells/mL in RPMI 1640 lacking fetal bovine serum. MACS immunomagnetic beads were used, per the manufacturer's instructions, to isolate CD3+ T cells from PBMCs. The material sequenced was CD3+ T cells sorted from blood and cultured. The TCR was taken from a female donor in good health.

The CDR3 here reads CASAGQRYEQYF. At the DNA level, the sequence is TGTGCCAGCGCGGGACAGAGATACGAGCAGTACTTC. The rearrangement joined TRBV18 to TRBJ2-7; TRBD1 is perhaps the D gene, given 7 matching bases. At the junction V is shortened by 8 bases and J by 4 bases, with 12 bases in between. There are 12 amino acids in the CDR3, from cysteine to phenylalanine inclusive. Here the CDR3 DNA is all that survives: 36 bases in frame from base 1. CDR1 and CDR2 are drawn from the germline V gene: KGHSH, LQKENI. With all but the CDR3 taken from the reference TRBV18 and TRBJ2-7 genes, the full variable domain is: NAGVMQNPRHLVRRRGQEARLRCSPMKGHSHVYWYRQLPEEGLKFMVYLQKENIIDESGMPKERFSAEFPKEGPSILRIQQVVRGDSAAYFCASAGQRYEQYFGPGTRLTVT.